This is a list of T cell receptor beta chains from one sample in a study of shared clonotypes between healthy human individuals. Only in-frame clones appear in the TCRdb table, and some are missing; sequencing was by immunoSEQ multiplex PCR. Here the sample spans 2 million to 2.5 million clones, more than 80% being singletons. The specimen was naive CD4+ T cells from PBMCs. Source of these receptors: a young man in good health. Some clones in this sample may be carry-over from other donors' samples. CDR3s include the opening cysteine and the closing phenylalanine or tryptophan. The order of the fields is D gene, V gene, J gene, clone size, CDR3 DNA, CDR3 protein. A D gene is named only where the DNA matches it firmly. Rows may omit the clone size; those that give it use once, few, many or a size class.

>TRBD1|TRBV18|TRBJ2-2|.
TGTGCCAGCTCACCGTGGACAGGGGGAAACACCGGGGAGCTGTTTTTT
CASSPWTGGNTGELFF
>.|TRBV10-1|TRBJ1-5|.
TGCGCCACCAAAGGCGAGCAGGGAGGGGGACAGCCCCAGCATTTT
CATKGEQGGGQPQHF
>TRBD1|TRBV5-4|TRBJ1-2|.
TGTGCCAGCAGCCCGGGGGACAGCCTTTATGGCTACACCTTC
CASSPGDSLYGYTF
>.|TRBV2|TRBJ1-4|.
TGTGCCAGCAGACGTATCGAAAAACTGTTTTTT
CASRRIEKLFF
>.|TRBV7-8|TRBJ1-5|.
TGTGCCAGCAGCTTAGAGGGATCTAGGCAGGGCTATAGTCAGCCCCAGCATTTT
CASSLEGSRQGYSQPQHF
>.|TRBV13|TRBJ2-1|.
TGTGCCAGCACCCATCCGAGGGGCAGGGGATACAATGAGCAGTTCTTC
CASTHPRGRGYNEQFF
>.|TRBV28|TRBJ2-1|.
TGTGCCAGCATCGTAAGGAAGGGCACCTACAATGAGCAGTTCTTC
CASIVRKGTYNEQFF
>TRBD2|TRBV4-1|TRBJ2-1|.
TGCGCCAGCAGCCAAATGACTAGCGGGGGGGCCCTTGAGCAGTTCTTC
CASSQMTSGGALEQFF
>TRBD2|TRBV5-5|TRBJ2-7|.
TGTGCCAGCAGCTCATCATCTAGCGGGAGGGCCAACGAGCAGTACTTC
CASSSSSSGRANEQYF
>.|TRBV5-1|TRBJ1-2|.
TGCGCCAGCAGCGGGGGTGGGGAAAACTATGGCTACACCTTC
CASSGGGENYGYTF
>.|TRBV28|TRBJ1-3|.
TGTGCCAGCAGTCCCCAGGGCTGGGCCGCTGATAATTTATATTTT
CASSPQGWAADNLYF
>.|TRBV20-1|TRBJ1-2|few
TGCAGTGCCGACGAAGGCTACACCTTC
CSADEGYTF
>.|TRBV6-1|TRBJ1-3|.
TGTGCCAGCAGTGAACTCCTGCGGACTAGCTCTGGAAACACCATATATTTT
CASSELLRTSSGNTIYF
>.|TRBV14|TRBJ2-1|.
TGTGCCAGCAGCCGAGGGCCACTAACCGGGTACTACAATGAGCAGTTCTTC
CASSRGPLTGYYNEQFF
>.|TRBV6-5|TRBJ2-1|.
TGTGCCACAGGTCCCTGGTCCCGTGAGCAGTTCTTC
CATGPWSREQFF
>TRBD1|TRBV7-9|TRBJ1-5|.
TGTGCCAGCAGCCCCTGGACAGGGTACAATCAGCCCCAGCATTTT
CASSPWTGYNQPQHF
>TRBD1|TRBV2|TRBJ2-4|.
TGTGCCAGCGACTGGGACAGGGGAAGCGAAAACATTCAGTACTTC
CASDWDRGSENIQYF
>TRBD1|TRBV27|TRBJ1-1|.
TGTGCCAGCAGTTTATATAACAGGGGGAAGGAGAGGGCCGACACTGAAGCTTTCTTT
CASSLYNRGKERADTEAFF
>.|TRBV6-6|TRBJ1-5|.
TGTGCCAGCAGCCAAGGACTCGCACAGAGGGATCAGCCCCAGCATTTT
CASSQGLAQRDQPQHF
>.|TRBV30|TRBJ1-3|.
TGTGCCTGGAGTTATACAGGGACCGATGGAAACACCATATATTTT
CAWSYTGTDGNTIYF
>.|TRBV7-2|TRBJ2-5|once
TGTGCCAGCAGCGAAACCGGGGAGGCCCAGTACTTC
CASSETGEAQYF
>TRBD1|TRBV28|TRBJ2-4|.
TGTGCCAGCAGTTTATCAGGGGGCCAGAACATTCAGTACTTC
CASSLSGGQNIQYF
>.|TRBV7-8|TRBJ2-7|.
TGTGCCAGCAGCTTAGCGCAGGGTTCAGGGTCCTACGAGCAGTACTTC
CASSLAQGSGSYEQYF
>.|TRBV6-1|TRBJ2-1|.
TGTGCCAGCATCCCCACCTGGGGGGCCCGTGAGCAGTTCTTC
CASIPTWGAREQFF
>.|TRBV30|TRBJ2-7|.
TGTGCCTGGGAAACAGGATCCTACGAGCAGTACTTC
CAWETGSYEQYF
>.|TRBV10-3|TRBJ1-2|.
TGTGCCATCAGTGAGACAGGGTCCTTTGGCTACACCTTC
CAISETGSFGYTF
>.|TRBV28|TRBJ1-4|.
TGTGCCAGCAGTTTTATCGGACCCACAAATGAAAAACTGTTTTTT
CASSFIGPTNEKLFF
>TRBD1|TRBV19|TRBJ1-2|.
TGTGCCAGTAGTATCCGGGACAGTCTCTATGGCTACACCTTC
CASSIRDSLYGYTF
>.|TRBV5-1|TRBJ2-7|.
TGCGCCAGCAGCCTCATCGTCCTCGGGCCGGGTCCCTACGAGCAGTACTTC
CASSLIVLGPGPYEQYF
>.|TRBV18|TRBJ1-2|few
TGTGCCAGCTCACCCTCTGGGGTTGGCTATGGCTACACCTTC
CASSPSGVGYGYTF
>TRBD1|TRBV5-1|TRBJ2-7|.
TGCGCCAGCAGCTGGGGACAGAGAGGGGCTGAACGAGGAGAGCAGTACTTC
CASSWGQRGAERGEQYF
>TRBD2|TRBV27|TRBJ2-7|.
TGTGCCAGCAGTCCCTGGACTAGCGGGAGGTACGAGCAGTACTTC
CASSPWTSGRYEQYF
>TRBD1|TRBV5-1|TRBJ1-2|.
TGCGCCAGCAGCCAGGACAGGGAGGACTATGGCTACACCTTC
CASSQDREDYGYTF